This T cell receptor beta chain was captured by sequencing in a study of T cells in Graves' hyperthyroidism and ophthalmopathy. The study, taken as a whole, reports: Stable hyperthyroidism and ophthalmopathy were separated using 13 V-J signatures.

Not enrolled were patients with uncontrolled infection, other autoimmune disease, pregnancy or lactation. This CDR3 is built from 15 residues. Germline lookup yields CDR1 DFQATT and CDR2 SNEGSKA (reference sequence). Trimming removed 0 bases from V and 0 bases from J; junction bases left unmatched: 4. There are many counts of this clonotype. Its antigen is still unknown. Amplification yielded TCR beta CDR3 regions, with RNA transcripts as the source. The HTBI primer set drove a first-round RT-PCR of the TCR CDR3. MiXCR, run by TCRdb on the multiplex PCR reads, gives a single entry per CDR3 protein. The repertoire holds 500,000 to 600,000 distinct CDR3 sequences, with 46% as singletons.

The J gene is TRBJ2-5, the V gene TRBV20-1; 7 bases align to TRBD2. Sequenced sample: peripheral blood or thyroid tissue (not recorded which). This TCR came from an adult woman with Graves' disease, either hyperthyroidism or ophthalmopathy (not recorded which). In DNA form, the CDR3 reads TGCAGTGCTAGAGATCCGGCGGGGGACCAAGAGACCCAGTACTTC. Residues: CSARDPAGDQETQYF.